A single sample is the source of the 31 T cell receptor beta chains below, sequenced in a study of cytotoxic CD8 clonotypes in ibrutinib-treated CLL (dated by TCRdb to about 2021). The time point label on this specimen signifies: about 11 months on ibrutinib. Libraries were built with the immunoSEQ multiplex PCR assay. What TCRdb holds here is the immuneACCESS table cut down to in-frame rearrangements. Part of the clones is not present; checked against another copy, under half of the missing clones reflect an unresolved V gene, and the others are unexplained. This sample gives about 130,000 clones in total; 70% to 80% of them show up just once. The ten largest clones represent roughly 13% of the sample. The sample consisted of PBMCs, taken after 12 months of ibrutinib treatment. The source is a human donor with chronic lymphocytic leukemia.

J is TRBJ2-7 and V is TRBV7-3; unclear D gene. Trimming cost V 2 bases and J 4 bases, with 21 bases left between them. The CDR3 covers 17 residues. Per germline, CDR1 SGHTA and CDR2 FQGTGA. CDR3 loop: CASSLSGLVRGRYEQYF. The CDR3 DNA is TGTGCCAGCAGCTTATCCGGGTTAGTGCGCGGCCGTTACGAGCAGTACTTC.

In regard to this clone: Within the sample, other DNA sequences also encode this same CDR3. The chain has TRBV20-1 and TRBJ1-1; D gene ambiguous. The V and J ends lost 1 base and 4 bases respectively, with 4 bases between them. The CDR3 runs 11 residues. Looked up from germline, CDR1 is DFQATT and CDR2 is SNEGSKA (reference sequence). The chain's CDR3 is CSARGGTEAFF. Written as DNA, the CDR3 is TGCAGTGCTAGAGGGGGCACTGAAGCTTTCTTT.

The genes are TRBV18 and TRBJ2-5; TRBD2 aligns across 8 bases. The germline gives CDR1 KGHSH, CDR2 LQKENI. This CDR3 region has 13 residues. The ends lost 6 bases at V and 1 base at J; junction bases unmatched: 1. CDR3 nucleotide sequence: TGTGCCAGCTCCCGGGGGGGCCAAGAGACCCAGTACTTC. Encoded protein: CASSRGGQETQYF.

The chain employs TRBV5-1 and TRBJ2-5, with D perhaps assigned TRBD1 or TRBD2 (5 bases each). This CDR3 comprises 12 residues. Trimming stripped 4 bases from V and 4 bases from J, with 8 bases between. Germline V gene data show CDR1 as SGHRS and CDR2 as YFSETQ. In DNA, the CDR3 is TGCGCCAGCAGCCAGGGACGAGAGACCCAGTACTTC. As protein: CASSQGRETQYF.

The chain recombines TRBV7-8 with TRBJ2-7; D remains ambiguous. Looked up from germline, CDR1 is SGHVS and CDR2 is FQNEAQ. This CDR3 comprises 13 residues. The germline V and J ends were trimmed by 0 bases and 2 bases, with 5 bases remaining between them. The CDR3 here is CASSLASPYEQYF. The CDR3 DNA follows: TGTGCCAGCAGCTTAGCTTCCCCCTACGAGCAGTACTTC. Looking up the rest from reference TRBV7-8 and TRBJ2-7 gives the full variable domain: GAGVSQSPRYKVAKRGQDVALRCDPISGHVSLFWYQQALGQGPEFLTYFQNEAQLDKSGLPSDRFFAERPEGSVSTLKIQRTQQEDSAVYLCASSLASPYEQYFGPGTRLTVT.

This clone has a handful of counts. The rearrangement uses TRBV29-1 and TRBJ1-5, with D perhaps TRBD1 (6 bases). V lost 4 bases, J lost 6 bases, and 13 bases lay in between. Germline assignment: CDR1 SQVTM and CDR2 ANQGSEA. The CDR3 extends over 13 amino acids. DNA for the CDR3: TGCAGCGTTGCACAGGGTAACGGTCAGCCCCAGCATTTT. This encodes CSVAQGNGQPQHF.

The chain links TRBV14 to TRBJ2-1; D unresolved. The CDR3 is 16 amino acids. Germline V lookup: CDR1 SGHDN, CDR2 FVKESK. The V end lost 4 bases, the J end lost 0 bases, and 13 bases lay between the germline ends. The CDR3 is CASSPPIPRSYNEQFF. In nucleotides, the CDR3 is TGTGCCAGCAGCCCCCCTATTCCTCGCTCCTACAATGAGCAGTTCTTC.

This chain connects TRBV7-2 to TRBJ2-6; no clear D. The CDR3 runs 15 residues. CDR1 SGHTA and CDR2 FQGNSA come from the germline V gene. Trimming shortened V by 6 bases and J by 0 bases, and 9 bases separated the two germline ends. The CDR3 coding sequence is TGTGCCAGCAGGATCACAAGCTCTGGGGCCAACGTCCTGACTTTC. Encoded protein: CASRITSSGANVLTF.

This chain connects TRBV2 to TRBJ2-5, with D maybe TRBD2 (6 bases). The CDR3 sequence is 12 residues long. Between the trimmed V and J ends, which lost 7 bases and 4 bases, there was a span of 10 bases. CDR1 is SNHLY and CDR2 is FYNNEI in the germline V gene. CDR3 coding DNA: TGTGCCAGCATGGGGAGGCCAGAGACCCAGTACTTC. As protein: CASMGRPETQYF.

As DNA, the CDR3 is TGTGCCAGCAGTGAAGACCGATTCTACGAGCAGTACTTC. It yields the protein CASSEDRFYEQYF. V gene TRBV2 combines with J gene TRBJ2-7; D not resolved. Germline CDR1 is SNHLY and CDR2 is FYNNEI. There are 13 residues in the CDR3. V was pared by 1 base and J by 3 bases, with 7 bases between.

The V and J genes are TRBV5-4 and TRBJ1-1; the D is unclear. The germline V gene encodes CDR1 SGHNT and CDR2 YYREEE (reference sequence). Trimming removed 0 bases from V and 3 bases from J, with 12 bases in between. CDR3 length: 15 residues. CDR3 region: CASSLGGISHTEAFF. CDR3 nucleotide sequence: TGTGCCAGCAGCTTGGGAGGGATATCACACACTGAAGCTTTCTTT.

The rearrangement joins TRBV19 to TRBJ2-7, with 8 bases aligning to TRBD2. J lost 4 bases, V lost 4 bases, and 12 bases had no gene match. This CDR3 contains 16 residues. Germline V gives CDR1 LNHDA, CDR2 SQIVND (reference sequence). CDR3: CASSNPRSGSSYEQYF. For the CDR3, the DNA is TGTGCCAGTAGTAACCCCAGGAGCGGGAGCTCTTACGAGCAGTACTTC.

V is TRBV21-1 and J is TRBJ2-3; the D call of TRBD2 is as the table states it, not checked on the DNA. TRBV21-1 is shown as a pseudogene. This CDR3 region has 20 residues. This CDR3 reads CASSSDNGTSGSTSTDTQYF. Written as DNA, the CDR3 is TGTGCCAGCAGCAGCGACAACGGGACTAGCGGGAGTACTAGCACAGATACGCAGTATTTT.

There are a few counts of this clone. The genes are TRBV4-1 and TRBJ2-7; maybe TRBD2 (5 bases). This CDR3 spans 14 amino acids. Germline values: CDR1 MGHRA, CDR2 YSYEKL. Trimming shortened V by 4 bases and J by 2 bases, and 12 bases separated the two germline ends. The CDR3 sequence is CASSLLRGPYEQYF. Written as DNA, the CDR3 is TGCGCCAGCAGCCTGCTTAGAGGGCCCTACGAGCAGTACTTC.

This chain uses TRBV25-1 with TRBJ1-3; possible D gene TRBD1, 5 bases. Germline assignment: CDR1 MGHDK and CDR2 SYGVNS. The V end was cut by 4 bases, the J end by 3 bases, with 13 bases between. This CDR3 comprises 15 residues. CDR3 loop: CASSALWGSGNTIYF. The CDR3 region has the DNA TGTGCCAGCAGTGCACTCTGGGGCAGTGGAAACACCATATATTTT. Together with reference TRBV25-1 and TRBJ1-3, the CDR3 gives the full variable domain: EADIYQTPRYLVIGTGKKITLECSQTMGHDKMYWYQQDPGMELHLIHYSYGVNSTEKGDLSSESTVSRIRTEHFPLTLESARPSHTSQYLCASSALWGSGNTIYFGEGSWLTVV.

This chain links TRBV7-2 with TRBJ2-2, with no clear D. The CDR3 runs to 15 residues. V was trimmed by 3 bases and J by 2 bases, leaving 10 bases between them. CDR1 is SGHTA, CDR2 FQGNSA, per germline. CDR3 nucleotide sequence: TGTGCCAGCAGCTTTTTTGTGGGAAACACCGGGGAGCTGTTTTTT. It encodes CASSFFVGNTGELFF.

The table lists this clone with a count of one. V is TRBV2 and J is TRBJ2-1, with D perhaps matching TRBD2 (5 bases). V lost 9 bases, J lost 5 bases, and 20 bases lay in between. CDR1 is SNHLY, CDR2 FYNNEI, per germline. The CDR3 covers 15 residues. DNA of the CDR3: TGTGCCAGTGACTATCCCTACAAGCCCGACAATGAGCAGTTCTTC. Its protein is CASDYPYKPDNEQFF.

This clone was counted many times. The chain recombines TRBV30 with TRBJ1-1; TRBD1 aligns across 8 bases. The CDR3 runs to 12 residues. Germline lookup yields CDR1 GTSNPN and CDR2 SVGIG (reference sequence). V lost 2 bases, J lost 10 bases, and 6 bases stayed unmatched. CDR3 sequence: CAWSRDTGGAFF. The CDR3 DNA follows: TGTGCCTGGAGTAGGGACACAGGGGGAGCTTTCTTT.

This clone has only a few counts. The chain uses TRBV7-3 and TRBJ1-1, with D unresolved. The CDR3 has 13 residues. CDR1 is SGHTA, CDR2 FQGTGA, per germline. Trimming shortened V by 3 bases and J by 1 base, and 6 bases separated the two germline ends. The DNA of the CDR3 is TGTGCCAGCAGCTTTTCGGAGAACACTGAAGCTTTCTTT. Translation: CASSFSENTEAFF.

This chain links TRBV18 with TRBJ2-5, with 8 bases identical to TRBD1. J lost 1 base, V lost 4 bases, and 5 bases had no gene match. Germline-derived CDR1 and CDR2 are KGHSH and LQKENI. The CDR3 totals 15 residues. The CDR3 region is CASSRVRGLQETQYF. DNA of the CDR3: TGTGCCAGCTCACGGGTCAGGGGGCTCCAAGAGACCCAGTACTTC.

The chain recombines TRBV15 with TRBJ2-7; TRBD1 matches 11 bases. The CDR3 covers 14 residues. V trimming: 8 bases; J trimming: 4 bases; junction bases outside the gene matches: 7. Germline loops: CDR1 LNHNV, CDR2 YYDKDF (reference sequence). DNA of the CDR3: TGTGCCACCGGCCGGGACAGGGGGTCTTACGAGCAGTACTTC. This codes for CATGRDRGSYEQYF. The full variable domain, its missing parts supplied by reference TRBV15 and TRBJ2-7, is DAMVIQNPRYQVTQFGKPVTLSCSQTLNHNVMYWYQQKSSQAPKLLFHYYDKDFNNEADTPDNFQSRRPNTSFCFLDIRSPGLGDTAMYLCATGRDRGSYEQYFGPGTRLTVT.

This clone was seen a few times. This rearrangement joins TRBV5-1 to TRBJ1-1, with 10 positions matching TRBD1. The CDR3 has 14 residues. Germline V gives CDR1 SGHRS, CDR2 YFSETQ. Losses at the gene ends were 5 bases for V and 4 bases for J; bases not matched to a gene: 5. CDR3 nucleotide sequence: TGCGCCAGCAGGCAGACAGGGGGCATCACTGAAGCTTTCTTT. It specifies CASRQTGGITEAFF.

The table lists this clone with a few counts. In the same sample, other DNA sequences code for this CDR3. The genes are TRBV6-5 and TRBJ2-7; weak D call: TRBD2 (6 bases). Germline V gene sequence: CDR1 MNHEY, CDR2 SVGAGI. There are 14 residues in the CDR3. Trimming removed 0 bases at V and 2 bases at J, with 8 bases between. DNA of the CDR3: TGTGCCAGCAGTTACTCGGGCGGGACCTACGAGCAGTACTTC. Amino acid sequence: CASSYSGGTYEQYF.

This clone has just one count. The chain carries TRBV28 and TRBJ2-5; TRBD1 matches at 7 bases. This CDR3 has 13 amino acids. Germline V gene sequence: CDR1 MDHEN, CDR2 SYDVKM. The junction had 5 bases not matched to a gene; V was cut back by 7 bases and J by 3 bases. In DNA, the CDR3 is TGTGCCAGCAAGGCAGGGGGAAAAGAGACCCAGTACTTC. Translated, it gives CASKAGGKETQYF.

The rearrangement uses TRBV5-1 and TRBJ2-1; the match to TRBD2 covers 10 bases. Germline V lookup: CDR1 SGHRS, CDR2 YFSETQ. The CDR3 extends over 15 amino acids. Unmatched junction bases numbered 12, after V lost 7 bases and J lost 8 bases. CDR3 nucleotide sequence: TGCGCCAGCGCGGAAGCTAGCGGGAGATCTGATGAGCAGTTCTTC. As protein: CASAEASGRSDEQFF.

This sequence joins TRBV9 and TRBJ2-3; D is perhaps TRBD1 (7 bases). Trimming took 4 bases from V and 0 from J, leaving 12 bases between them. Germline values: CDR1 SGDLS, CDR2 YYNGEE. The CDR3 extends over 15 amino acids. CDR3 protein: CASSPPGGSTDTQYF. Written as DNA, the CDR3 is TGTGCCAGCAGCCCCCCAGGGGGGAGCACAGATACGCAGTATTTT.

V gene TRBV25-1 combines with J gene TRBJ2-6; no clear D. Trimming left V 5 bases short and J 2 bases short, with 13 bases between. This CDR3 comprises 16 residues. The germline CDR1 and CDR2 sequences are MGHDK and SYGVNS. The CDR3 loop is CASSKRMETGANVLTF. The DNA for the CDR3 is TGTGCCAGCAGTAAAAGGATGGAAACTGGGGCCAACGTCCTGACTTTC.

The chain joins TRBV30 to TRBJ1-5, with D possibly matching TRBD1 (5 bases). Germline assignment: CDR1 GTSNPN and CDR2 SVGIG (reference sequence). V was clipped by 0 bases and J by 3 bases, with 15 bases between them. CDR3 length: 16 residues. The CDR3 protein is CAWSVHGAGYNQPQHF. The CDR3 DNA reads as TGTGCCTGGAGTGTACACGGGGCAGGGTACAATCAGCCCCAGCATTTT.

This sequence joins TRBV28 and TRBJ1-5, with unresolved D. The CDR3 extends over 12 amino acids. V was shortened by 5 bases and J by 6 bases, with 8 bases between the two germline ends. CDR1 and CDR2 from the germline V gene are MDHEN and SYDVKM. The CDR3 protein is CASSPRFQPQHF. The CDR3 coding sequence is TGTGCCAGCAGTCCCCGTTTTCAGCCCCAGCATTTT.

The CDR3 protein is CASSPGDQPQHF. DNA of the CDR3: TGTGCCAGCAGTCCAGGGGATCAGCCCCAGCATTTT. V is TRBV2 and J is TRBJ1-5; D perhaps matches TRBD1 (6 bases). Germline values: CDR1 SNHLY, CDR2 FYNNEI. With 5 bases removed from V and 5 bases from J, the gap between germline ends came to 7 bases. The CDR3 covers 12 residues.

The chain joins TRBV10-3 to TRBJ2-5, with D possibly being TRBD1 (6 bases). The CDR3 covers 13 residues. Trimming stripped 6 bases from V and 5 bases from J, with 13 bases between. CDR1 is ENHRY and CDR2 is SYGVKD in the germline V gene. The CDR3 DNA sequence: TGTGCCATCAGCACGGACAGTGGGGAGACCCAGTACTTC. It is translated as CAISTDSGETQYF.